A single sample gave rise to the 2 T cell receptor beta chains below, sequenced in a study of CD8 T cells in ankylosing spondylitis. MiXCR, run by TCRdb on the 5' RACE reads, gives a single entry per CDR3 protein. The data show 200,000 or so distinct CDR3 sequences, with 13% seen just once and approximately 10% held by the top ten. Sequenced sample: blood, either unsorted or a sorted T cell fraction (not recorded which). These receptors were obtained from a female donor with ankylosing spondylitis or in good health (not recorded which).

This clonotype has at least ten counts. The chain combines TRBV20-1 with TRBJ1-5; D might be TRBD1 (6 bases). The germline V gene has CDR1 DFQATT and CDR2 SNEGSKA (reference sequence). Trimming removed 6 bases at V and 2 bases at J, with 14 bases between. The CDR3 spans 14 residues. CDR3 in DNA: TGCAGTGCCGCAGATTCAGGGGGCAATCAGCCCCAGCATTTT. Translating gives CSAADSGGNQPQHF.

This CDR3 is CASSLDGDSYNEQFF. The CDR3 DNA reads as TGCGCCAGCAGCTTGGACGGCGACTCCTACAATGAGCAGTTCTTC. The chain links TRBV5-1 to TRBJ2-1; D call uncertain. Trimming pared 0 bases from V and 0 bases from J, leaving 7 bases between. The CDR3 is 15 amino acids. Germline CDR1 and CDR2: SGHRS and YFSETQ.